This is a list of T cell receptor beta chains from one sample in a study of cytomegalovirus exposure and HLA in healthy donors. Generated by immunoSEQ multiplex PCR, the TCRdb table keeps only in-frame clones and is missing some. There are 190,000 or so clones in the sample; under 85% occur only once, and 1.6% lies in the top ten. The specimen was PBMCs. These receptors were obtained from a man between 45 and 60 years old in good health and CMV-seronegative. The CDR3 runs from the conserved cysteine through the conserved F or W. The order of the fields is clone size, V gene, CDR3 length, CDR3 protein. Clone size is shown for a subset of rows, as once, few, many or a class of expanded clone.

.	TRBV27	17	CASSLSPTSGAKETQYF
few	TRBV10-3	14	CAISALNTGDGYTF
.	TRBV4-1	17	CASSQVAGTRVLNEQFF
once	TRBV7-8	16	CASSSGQGGLHSPLHF
once	TRBV11-1	14	CASSSYFYGNTIYF
once	TRBV4-1	17	CASSQVGRERGTDTQYF
.	TRBV6-6	14	CASSFRDRVNEQYF
once	TRBV11-2	15	CASSWTGTSNNEQFF
.	TRBV7-2	16	CASSSYNGGDNYGYTF
.	TRBV9	15	CASSGTGTAPAALHF
.	TRBV7-3	14	CASSHDRAGDTQYF
.	TRBV4-1	16	CASSPRERSGNHEQFF
few	TRBV7-8	15	CASSPHSGGNTEAFF
.	TRBV6-5	15	CASSYVTGGAYGYTF
.	TRBV9	15	CASSVGAGLTDTQYF
once	TRBV6-5	14	CASSYSRQPIQQYF
.	TRBV5-8	14	CASSRVSTGNTIYF
.	TRBV6-1	14	CASDPNFAGQPQHF
.	TRBV18	16	CASSPLRGERGETQYF
.	TRBV18	14	CASCTGENTGELFF
.	TRBV5-1	14	CASSPGQYNEKLFF
.	TRBV7-2	14	CASRGATNTGELFF
.	TRBV19	14	CASSRLAGTDTQYF